These 11 T cell receptor beta chains originate from one sample sequenced in a study of blood T cell repertoires in COVID-19 (dated by TCRdb to about 2020). Library creation used the immunoSEQ multiplex PCR assay. TCRdb re-hosts the immuneACCESS table, in-frame sequences only. Its copies lack some clones; in the studies checked, an unresolved V gene accounts for under half of them, and the cause for the rest is not known. The sample has a few hundred thousand clones on record, roughly 90% of them singletons. Together, the top ten hold roughly 8.9% of the sample. Specimen: PBMCs or T cells enriched from blood (not recorded which). These TCRs come from a woman aged 40 to 49 who had recovered from COVID-19.

The rearrangement joins TRBV7-3 to TRBJ2-2, with D unclear. The CDR3 runs 12 residues. V lost 1 base and J 6 bases, leaving 3 bases between the germline ends. From germline, CDR1 is SGHTA and CDR2 FQGTGA. CDR3 in DNA: TGTGCCAGCAGCTTAAACTCCGGGGAGCTGTTTTTT. It translates to CASSLNSGELFF.

The chain couples TRBV4-2 to TRBJ1-1, with a possible D match to TRBD1 (6 bases). CDR3 length: 15 amino acids. The germline V and J ends were trimmed by 0 bases and 1 base, with 9 bases remaining between them. The germline gives CDR1 LGHNA, CDR2 YNFKEQ. CDR3 amino acids: CASSQDKDRNTEAFF. For the CDR3, the DNA is TGTGCCAGCAGCCAAGATAAGGACAGGAACACTGAAGCTTTCTTT.

This chain joins TRBV7-2 and TRBJ2-7; 7 bases line up with TRBD2. Germline lookup yields CDR1 SGHTA and CDR2 FQGNSA. The length of the CDR3 is 16 residues. V shed 1 base, J shed 2 bases, and the junction held 8 bases outside the gene matches. CDR3: CASSLVAGLVTYEQYF. CDR3 bases: TGTGCCAGCAGCTTAGTGGCCGGACTAGTAACCTACGAGCAGTACTTC.

The V gene is TRBV11-3, the J gene TRBJ2-3, with 9 bases identical to TRBD1. CDR3 length: 15 amino acids. Per the germline V gene, CDR1 is SGHNT and CDR2 is YENEEA. Trimming removed 4 bases from V and 5 bases from J; junction bases left unmatched: 7. CDR3 coding DNA: TGTGCCAGCAGCTCAAGAACAGGGGGCAGAGATACGCAGTATTTT. Its translation: CASSSRTGGRDTQYF.

CDR3 sequence reads: CASSLTLNTEAFF. The CDR3 DNA is TGTGCCAGCAGCCTGACATTGAACACTGAAGCTTTCTTT. The V and J genes are TRBV7-2 and TRBJ1-1, with D hard to call. Trimming cost V 5 bases and J 0 bases, with 7 bases left between them. Germline V gives CDR1 SGHTA, CDR2 FQGNSA. This CDR3 comprises 13 residues.

CDR3 loop: CATSRVGAASEQYF. The CDR3, as DNA: TGTGCCACCAGCAGAGTAGGGGCAGCCTCCGAGCAGTACTTC. This chain links TRBV15 with TRBJ2-7; tentative D call: TRBD1 (5 bases). Germline values: CDR1 LNHNV, CDR2 YYDKDF (reference sequence). With 1 base removed from V and 6 bases from J, the gap between germline ends came to 13 bases. The CDR3 contains 14 residues.

The J gene is TRBJ2-5, the V gene TRBV5-1; 8 positions agree with TRBD2. V dropped 0 bases and J dropped 5; count of bases not matched to a gene: 9. Germline V gives CDR1 SGHRS, CDR2 YFSETQ. The CDR3 spans 16 residues. CDR3 loop: CASSLATGTRGETQYF. The CDR3 DNA follows: TGCGCCAGCAGCTTGGCTACCGGGACTAGGGGGGAGACCCAGTACTTC.

V gene TRBV29-1 combines with J gene TRBJ2-7; 9 positions agree with TRBD1. J was trimmed by 2 bases and V by 2 bases; bases with no gene match: 7. This CDR3 region has 15 residues. Germline assignment: CDR1 SQVTM and CDR2 ANQGSEA. CDR3 protein: CSVERGQGSPYEQYF. The CDR3 coding sequence is TGCAGCGTTGAAAGGGGACAGGGATCCCCCTACGAGCAGTACTTC.

This sequence joins TRBV29-1 and TRBJ2-7, with 10 bases matching TRBD2. V was clipped by 6 bases and J by 2 bases; unmatched bases: 7. The CDR3 contains 14 residues. Germline V gene data show CDR1 as SQVTM and CDR2 as ANQGSEA. CDR3 in DNA: TGCAGCGTCAAGGGTGGGACTAGCGCCTACGAGCAGTACTTC. It specifies CSVKGGTSAYEQYF.

The chain employs TRBV5-5 and TRBJ2-3; TRBD2 matches at 11 bases. Germline V CDR1 and CDR2: SGHKS, YYEKEE (reference sequence). This CDR3 region has 18 residues. With V trimmed by 3 bases and J by 0 bases, 9 bases remained unmatched. In nucleotides, the CDR3 is TGTGCCAGCAGCTCCACCGGGACTAGCGGCCTTAGCACAGATACGCAGTATTTT. This codes for CASSSTGTSGLSTDTQYF.

The chain carries TRBV11-3 and TRBJ2-1; D may be TRBD2 (6 bases). This CDR3 comprises 12 residues. Trimming removed 6 bases from V and 6 bases from J, with 9 bases in between. Germline V gene sequence: CDR1 SGHNT, CDR2 YENEEA. The DNA of the CDR3 is TGTGCCAGCAGGTACGGGGGCAATGAGCAGTTCTTC. Its protein is CASRYGGNEQFF.